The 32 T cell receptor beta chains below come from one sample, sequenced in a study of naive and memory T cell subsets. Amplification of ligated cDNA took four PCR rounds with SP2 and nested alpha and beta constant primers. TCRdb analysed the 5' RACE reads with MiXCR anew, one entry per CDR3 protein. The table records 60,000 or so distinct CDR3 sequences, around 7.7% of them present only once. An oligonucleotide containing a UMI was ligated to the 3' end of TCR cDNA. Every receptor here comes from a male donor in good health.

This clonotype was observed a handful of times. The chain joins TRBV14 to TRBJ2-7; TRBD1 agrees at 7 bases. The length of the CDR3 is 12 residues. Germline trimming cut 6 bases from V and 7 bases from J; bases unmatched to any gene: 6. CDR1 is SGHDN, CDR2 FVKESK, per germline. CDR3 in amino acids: CASRRTGREQYF. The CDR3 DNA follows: TGTGCCAGCAGAAGGACAGGTCGTGAGCAGTACTTC. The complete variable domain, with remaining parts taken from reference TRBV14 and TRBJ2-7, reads EAGVTQFPSHSVIEKGQTVTLRCDPISGHDNLYWYRRVMGKEIKFLLHFVKESKQDESGMPNNRFLAERTGGTYSTLKVQPAELEDSGVYFCASRRTGREQYFGPGTRLTVT.

CDR3 protein: CASRSPRGSSYEQYF. The CDR3 region has the DNA TGTGCCAGCCGATCCCCCAGGGGTAGCTCCTACGAGCAGTACTTC. The chain joins TRBV5-6 to TRBJ2-7, with a tentative D call TRBD1 (6 bases). Per germline, CDR1 SGHDT and CDR2 YYEEEE. V lost 7 bases, J lost 0 bases, and 17 bases lay in between. The CDR3 is made up of 15 amino acids.

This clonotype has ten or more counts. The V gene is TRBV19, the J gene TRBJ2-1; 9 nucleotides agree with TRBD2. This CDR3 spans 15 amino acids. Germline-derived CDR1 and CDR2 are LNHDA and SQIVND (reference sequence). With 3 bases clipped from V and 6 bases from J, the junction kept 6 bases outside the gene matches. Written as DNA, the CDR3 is TGTGCCAGTAGTATTGGGCGGGGGGGGAGCAATGAGCAGTTCTTC. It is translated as CASSIGRGGSNEQFF.

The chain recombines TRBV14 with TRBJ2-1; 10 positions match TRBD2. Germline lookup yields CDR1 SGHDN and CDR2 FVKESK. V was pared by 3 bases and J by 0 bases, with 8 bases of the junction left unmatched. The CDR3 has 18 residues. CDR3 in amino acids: CASSHYPLAGHSYNEQFF. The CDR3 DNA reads TGTGCCAGCAGCCACTACCCACTAGCGGGGCACTCCTACAATGAGCAGTTCTTC.

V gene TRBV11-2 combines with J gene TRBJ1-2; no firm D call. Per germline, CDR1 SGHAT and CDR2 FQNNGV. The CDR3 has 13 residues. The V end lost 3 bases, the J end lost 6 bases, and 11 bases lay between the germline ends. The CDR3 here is CASSFGESDGYTF. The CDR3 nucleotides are TGTGCCAGCAGCTTCGGGGAATCGGATGGCTACACCTTC.

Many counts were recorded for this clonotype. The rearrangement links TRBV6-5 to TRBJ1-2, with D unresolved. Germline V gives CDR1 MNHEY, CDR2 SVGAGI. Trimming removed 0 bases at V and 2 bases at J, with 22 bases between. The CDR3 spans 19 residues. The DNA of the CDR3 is TGTGCCAGCAGTTACTCTCGGTGGGGAAGAGTTAAGGGCAACTATGGCTACACCTTC. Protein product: CASSYSRWGRVKGNYGYTF.

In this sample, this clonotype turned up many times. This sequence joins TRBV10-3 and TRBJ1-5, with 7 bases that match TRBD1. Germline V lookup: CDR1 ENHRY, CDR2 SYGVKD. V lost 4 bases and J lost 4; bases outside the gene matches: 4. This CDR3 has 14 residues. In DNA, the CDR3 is TGTGCCATCAGTGCCCGACAGGGAAATCAGCCCCAGCATTTT. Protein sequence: CAISARQGNQPQHF.

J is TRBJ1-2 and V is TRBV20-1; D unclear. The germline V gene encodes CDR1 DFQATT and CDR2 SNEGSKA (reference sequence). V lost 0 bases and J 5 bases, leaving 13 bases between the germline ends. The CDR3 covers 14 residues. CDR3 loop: CSARDGGRMYGYTF. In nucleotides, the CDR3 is TGCAGTGCTAGAGATGGAGGCAGGATGTATGGCTACACCTTC.

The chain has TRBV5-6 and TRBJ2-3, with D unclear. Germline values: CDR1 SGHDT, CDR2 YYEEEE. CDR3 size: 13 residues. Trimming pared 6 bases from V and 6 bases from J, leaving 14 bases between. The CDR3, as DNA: TGTGCCAGCATTTCGAGCTTGAGTGATACGCAGTATTTT. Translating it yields CASISSLSDTQYF.

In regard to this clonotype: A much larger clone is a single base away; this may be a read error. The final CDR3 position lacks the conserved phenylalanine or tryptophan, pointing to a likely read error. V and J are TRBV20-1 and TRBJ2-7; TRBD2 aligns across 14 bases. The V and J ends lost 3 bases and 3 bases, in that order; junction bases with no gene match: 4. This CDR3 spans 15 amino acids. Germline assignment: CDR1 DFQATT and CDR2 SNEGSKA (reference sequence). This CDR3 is CSARSGTSGSYEQYL. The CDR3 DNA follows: TGCAGTGCTAGGTCGGGGACTAGCGGGAGCTACGAGCAGTACTTA.

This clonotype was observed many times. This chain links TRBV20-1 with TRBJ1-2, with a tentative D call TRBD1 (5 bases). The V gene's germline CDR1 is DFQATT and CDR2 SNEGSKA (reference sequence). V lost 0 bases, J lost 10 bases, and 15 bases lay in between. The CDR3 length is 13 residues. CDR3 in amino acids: CSARDLPGSNYTF. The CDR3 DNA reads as TGCAGTGCTAGAGATTTACCAGGGAGTAACTACACCTTC.

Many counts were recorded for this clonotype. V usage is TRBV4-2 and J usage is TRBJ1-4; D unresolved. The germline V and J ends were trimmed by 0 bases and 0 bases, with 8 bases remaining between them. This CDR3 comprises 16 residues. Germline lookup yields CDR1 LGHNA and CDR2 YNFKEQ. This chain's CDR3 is CASSQDSATTNEKLFF. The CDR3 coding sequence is TGTGCCAGCAGCCAAGATAGCGCGACAACTAATGAAAAACTGTTTTTT.

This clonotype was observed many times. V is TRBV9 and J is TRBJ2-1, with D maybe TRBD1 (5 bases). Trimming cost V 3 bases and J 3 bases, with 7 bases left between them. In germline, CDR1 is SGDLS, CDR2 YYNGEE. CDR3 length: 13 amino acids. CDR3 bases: TGTGCCAGCAGCGCCGACAGCTACAATGAGCAGTTCTTC. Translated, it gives CASSADSYNEQFF.

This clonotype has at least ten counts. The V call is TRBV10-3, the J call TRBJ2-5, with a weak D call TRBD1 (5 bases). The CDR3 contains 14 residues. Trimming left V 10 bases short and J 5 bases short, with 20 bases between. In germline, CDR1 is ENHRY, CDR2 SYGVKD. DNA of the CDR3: TGTGCCACCGAGGACACCACAAGGAAGGAGACCCAGTACTTC. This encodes CATEDTTRKETQYF.

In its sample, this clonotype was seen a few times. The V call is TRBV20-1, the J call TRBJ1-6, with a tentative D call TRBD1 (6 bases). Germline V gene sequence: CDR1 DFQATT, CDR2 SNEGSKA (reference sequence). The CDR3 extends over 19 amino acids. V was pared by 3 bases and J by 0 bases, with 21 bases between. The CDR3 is CSASVGVGQLSSYNSPLHF. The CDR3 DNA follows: TGCAGTGCTAGTGTTGGTGTCGGACAGTTGAGCTCCTATAATTCACCCCTCCACTTT.

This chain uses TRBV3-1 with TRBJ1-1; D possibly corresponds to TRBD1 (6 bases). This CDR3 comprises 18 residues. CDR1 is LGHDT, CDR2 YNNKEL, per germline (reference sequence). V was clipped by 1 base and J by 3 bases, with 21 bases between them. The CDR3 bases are TGTGCCAGCAGCCAAGGGGGGGGCAGGGGAGGGGTGGACACTGAAGCTTTCTTT. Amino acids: CASSQGGGRGGVDTEAFF.

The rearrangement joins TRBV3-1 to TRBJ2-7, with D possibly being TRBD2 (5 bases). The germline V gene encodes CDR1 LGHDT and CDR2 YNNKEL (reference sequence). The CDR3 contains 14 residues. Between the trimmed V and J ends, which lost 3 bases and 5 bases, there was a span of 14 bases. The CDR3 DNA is TGTGCCAGCAGCCATTCGGGAACACCCCACGAGCAGTACTTC. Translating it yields CASSHSGTPHEQYF.

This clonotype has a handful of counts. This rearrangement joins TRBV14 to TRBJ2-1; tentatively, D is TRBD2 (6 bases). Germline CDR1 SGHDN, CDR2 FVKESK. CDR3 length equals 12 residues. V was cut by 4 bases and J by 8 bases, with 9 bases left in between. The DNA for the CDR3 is TGTGCCAGCAGCCCAAGCGGGTATGAGCAGTTCTTC. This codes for CASSPSGYEQFF.

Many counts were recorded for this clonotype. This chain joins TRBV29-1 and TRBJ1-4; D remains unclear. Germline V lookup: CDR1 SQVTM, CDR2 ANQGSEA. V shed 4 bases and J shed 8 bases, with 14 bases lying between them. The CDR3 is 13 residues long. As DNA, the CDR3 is TGCAGCGTTGTTCTGGGGATCAGCGAAAAACTGTTTTTT. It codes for CSVVLGISEKLFF.

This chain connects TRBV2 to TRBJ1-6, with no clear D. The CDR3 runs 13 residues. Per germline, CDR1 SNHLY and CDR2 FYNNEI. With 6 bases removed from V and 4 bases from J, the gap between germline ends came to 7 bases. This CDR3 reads CASSVGYNSPLHF. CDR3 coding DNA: TGTGCCAGCAGCGTGGGGTATAATTCACCCCTCCACTTT.

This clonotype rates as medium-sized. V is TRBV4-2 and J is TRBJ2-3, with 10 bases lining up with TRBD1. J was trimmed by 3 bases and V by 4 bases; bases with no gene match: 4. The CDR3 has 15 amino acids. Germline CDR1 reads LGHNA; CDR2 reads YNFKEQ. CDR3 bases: TGTGCCAGCAGCCCCGGGACAGGGGAGACAGATACGCAGTATTTT. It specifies CASSPGTGETDTQYF.

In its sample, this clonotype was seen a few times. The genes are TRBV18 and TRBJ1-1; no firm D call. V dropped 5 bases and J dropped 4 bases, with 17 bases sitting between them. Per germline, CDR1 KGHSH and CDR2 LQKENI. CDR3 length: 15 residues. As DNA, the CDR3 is TGTGCCAGCTCAGTTACCCAGGCCGATGGCACTGAAGCTTTCTTT. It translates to CASSVTQADGTEAFF.

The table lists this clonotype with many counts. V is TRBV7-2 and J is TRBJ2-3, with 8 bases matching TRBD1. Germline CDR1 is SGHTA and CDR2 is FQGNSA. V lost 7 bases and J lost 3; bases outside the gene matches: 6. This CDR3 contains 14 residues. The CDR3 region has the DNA TGTGCCAGCACCCCTCAGGGGGCAACAGATACGCAGTATTTT. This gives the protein CASTPQGATDTQYF.

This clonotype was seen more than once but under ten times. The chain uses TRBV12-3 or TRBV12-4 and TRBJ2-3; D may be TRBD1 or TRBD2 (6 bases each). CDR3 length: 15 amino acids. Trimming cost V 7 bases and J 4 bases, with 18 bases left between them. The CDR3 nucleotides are TGTGCCAGCACCCCGGCCGGGGGCGGGGCAGATACGCAGTATTTT. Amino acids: CASTPAGGGADTQYF.

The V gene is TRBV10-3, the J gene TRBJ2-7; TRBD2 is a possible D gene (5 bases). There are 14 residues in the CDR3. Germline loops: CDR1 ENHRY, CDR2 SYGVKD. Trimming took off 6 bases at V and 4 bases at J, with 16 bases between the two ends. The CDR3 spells CAISPGEFQYEQYF. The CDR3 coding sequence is TGTGCCATCAGCCCCGGGGAGTTCCAGTACGAGCAGTACTTC.

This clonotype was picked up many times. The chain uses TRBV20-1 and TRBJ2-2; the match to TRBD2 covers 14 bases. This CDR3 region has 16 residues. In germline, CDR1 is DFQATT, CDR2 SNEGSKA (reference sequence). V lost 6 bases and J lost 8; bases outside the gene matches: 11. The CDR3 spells CSAPGTSGGTRGELFF. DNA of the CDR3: TGCAGTGCCCCCGGGACTAGCGGGGGCACGAGGGGGGAGCTGTTTTTT.

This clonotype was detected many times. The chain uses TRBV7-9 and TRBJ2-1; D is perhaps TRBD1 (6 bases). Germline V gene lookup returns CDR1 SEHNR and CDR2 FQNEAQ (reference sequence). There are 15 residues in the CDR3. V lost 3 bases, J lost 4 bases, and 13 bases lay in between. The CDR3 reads CASSFQGLIYNEQFF. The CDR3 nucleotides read TGTGCCAGCAGCTTTCAGGGGTTAATATACAATGAGCAGTTCTTC.

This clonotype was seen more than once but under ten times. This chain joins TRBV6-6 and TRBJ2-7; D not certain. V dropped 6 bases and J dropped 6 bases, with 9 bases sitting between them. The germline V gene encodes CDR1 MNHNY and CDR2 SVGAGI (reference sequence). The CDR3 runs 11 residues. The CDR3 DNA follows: TGTGCCAGCAGACGGAGTGGCGAGCAGTACTTC. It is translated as CASRRSGEQYF.

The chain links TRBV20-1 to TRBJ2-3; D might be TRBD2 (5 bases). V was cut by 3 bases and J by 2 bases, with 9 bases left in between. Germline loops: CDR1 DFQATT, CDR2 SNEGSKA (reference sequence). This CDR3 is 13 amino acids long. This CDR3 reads CSASRGSTDTQYF. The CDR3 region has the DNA TGCAGTGCTAGCCGAGGGTCCACAGATACGCAGTATTTT.

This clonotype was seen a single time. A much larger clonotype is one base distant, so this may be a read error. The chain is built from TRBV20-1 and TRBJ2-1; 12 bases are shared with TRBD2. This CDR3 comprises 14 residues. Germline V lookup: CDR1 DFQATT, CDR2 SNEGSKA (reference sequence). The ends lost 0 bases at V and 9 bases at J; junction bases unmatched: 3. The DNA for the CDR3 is TGCAGTGCTAGAGAGGGACTAGCGGGTAGTGAGCAGTTCTTC. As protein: CSAREGLAGSEQFF.

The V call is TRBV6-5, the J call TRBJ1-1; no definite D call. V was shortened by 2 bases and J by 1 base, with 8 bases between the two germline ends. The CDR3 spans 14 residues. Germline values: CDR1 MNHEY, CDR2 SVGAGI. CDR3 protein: CASSYVGQNTEAFF. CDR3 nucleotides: TGTGCCAGCAGTTACGTGGGCCAGAACACTGAAGCTTTCTTT.

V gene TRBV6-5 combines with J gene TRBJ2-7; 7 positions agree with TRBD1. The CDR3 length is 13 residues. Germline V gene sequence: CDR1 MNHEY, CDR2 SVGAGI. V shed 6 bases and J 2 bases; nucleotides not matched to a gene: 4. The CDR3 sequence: CASRTGVAYEQYF. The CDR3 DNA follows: TGTGCCAGCAGAACAGGGGTCGCCTACGAGCAGTACTTC.